A selection of T cell receptor beta chains follows, all from one sample in a study of cytomegalovirus exposure and HLA in healthy donors. The repertoire was sequenced with immunoSEQ multiplex PCR; TCRdb's copy has only in-frame clones and lacks some. The table records approximately 79,000 clones, roughly 79% of them present only once. The sample was PBMCs. These TCRs come from a male donor in good health and CMV-seropositive. The CDR3 runs from the conserved cysteine through the conserved F or W. A D gene is named only where the DNA matches it firmly. Clone size appears in some rows only: once, few, many, or a class for an expanded clone.

D	J	V	size	CDR3	DNA
NA	TRBJ1-2	TRBV7-9	NA	CASSESEGGYGYTF	TGTGCCAGCAGCGAATCCGAGGGCGGCTATGGCTACACCTTC
NA	TRBJ2-1	TRBV28	NA	CASTGVNNEQFF	TGTGCCAGCACAGGGGTCAACAATGAGCAGTTCTTC
NA	TRBJ2-1	TRBV28	NA	CASSLHGKYNEQFF	TGTGCCAGCAGTTTACACGGGAAATACAATGAGCAGTTCTTC
NA	TRBJ2-3	TRBV28	NA	CASSLAAKPIDF	TGTGCCAGCAGTTTGGCGGCGAAGCCGATAGATTTT
TRBD1	TRBJ1-5	TRBV5-1	once	CASSGKTGYNQPQHF	TGCGCCAGCAGCGGTAAGACAGGGTATAATCAGCCCCAGCATTTT
TRBD2	TRBJ2-7	TRBV28	NA	CASSLWSPSGRTSYEQYF	TGTGCCAGCAGTTTATGGTCGCCTAGCGGGCGAACCTCCTACGAGCAGTACTTC
TRBD1	TRBJ2-7	TRBV5-1	NA	CASTTTGTGGGEQYF	TGCGCCAGCACCACAACCGGGACAGGGGGCGGCGAGCAGTACTTC
TRBD1	TRBJ2-2	TRBV5-6	NA	CASSGRDRHTGELFF	TGTGCCAGCAGCGGCCGGGACAGACACACCGGGGAGCTGTTTTTT
NA	TRBJ2-1	TRBV21-1	NA	CASSKPLLAGVGNEQFF	TGTGCCAGCAGCAAACCCCTACTAGCGGGAGTGGGTAATGAGCAGTTCTTC
TRBD2	TRBJ2-7	TRBV7-2	NA	CASSLLLAGGQVRYEQYF	TGTGCCAGCAGCTTATTATTAGCGGGGGGGCAGGTTCGGTACGAGCAGTACTTC